This is a list of T cell receptor beta chains from one sample in a study of T-cell reconstitution after alpha-beta-depleted transplantation in children. TCRdb passed the PCR reads through MiXCR, listing each CDR3 protein once. The table has 450,000 to 600,000 distinct CDR3 sequences, roughly 10% seen once. The starting material was PBMCs, obtained before TCRalphabeta/CD19-depleted stem cell transplant. Source of these receptors: a child aged 2 to 15 with inherited bone marrow failure, due to receive a stem cell transplant. The CDR3 runs from the conserved cysteine through the conserved F or W. The D gene is left open where the match is weak. Clone size is stated in some rows and not others, as once, few, many or a class when expanded.

clone_size: many
v_call: TRBV29-1
j_call: TRBJ2-7
d_call: -
cdr3_nt: TGCAGCGTTGAAGGGGACCCGGCCTTAGGGCAGTACTTC
cdr3_aa: CSVEGDPALGQYF

clone_size: many
v_call: TRBV6-5
j_call: TRBJ2-5
d_call: -
cdr3_nt: TGTGCCAGCAGTTCTGTGCGGGTACAAGAGACCCAGTACTTC
cdr3_aa: CASSSVRVQETQYF

clone_size: -
v_call: TRBV5-8
j_call: TRBJ2-3
d_call: TRBD2
cdr3_nt: TGTGCCAGGGGCCCCGGATTGGGAGCGGGAGCAACAGATACGCAGTATTTT
cdr3_aa: CARGPGLGAGATDTQYF

clone_size: many
v_call: TRBV20-1
j_call: TRBJ2-5
d_call: -
cdr3_nt: TGCAGTGCTAGAGGACGAGAGACCCAGTACTTC
cdr3_aa: CSARGRETQYF

clone_size: -
v_call: TRBV19
j_call: TRBJ1-1
d_call: -
cdr3_nt: TGTGCCAGTAGTAAGACAGCTGAAGCTTTCTTT
cdr3_aa: CASSKTAEAFF

clone_size: -
v_call: TRBV20-1
j_call: TRBJ1-5
d_call: TRBD1
cdr3_nt: TGCAGTGCTAGAGAAGCAGGGGGTAGTAATCAGCCCCAGCATTTT
cdr3_aa: CSAREAGGSNQPQHF

clone_size: many
v_call: TRBV29-1
j_call: TRBJ2-2
d_call: TRBD1
cdr3_nt: TGCAGCGATTGGACAGGGGGCGTCTGGGACACCGGGGAGCTGTTTTTT
cdr3_aa: CSDWTGGVWDTGELFF

clone_size: many
v_call: TRBV4-3
j_call: TRBJ1-4
d_call: -
cdr3_nt: TGCGCCAGCAGCCCCCAAGGGGGTATGGATGAAAAACTGTTTTTT
cdr3_aa: CASSPQGGMDEKLFF

clone_size: -
v_call: TRBV12-3/TRBV12-4
j_call: TRBJ2-1
d_call: -
cdr3_nt: TGTGCCAGCAGTCCGGAACCTAGCGTTCGGGCGCAGTTCTTC
cdr3_aa: CASSPEPSVRAQFF

clone_size: few
v_call: TRBV12-3/TRBV12-4
j_call: TRBJ2-5
d_call: -
cdr3_nt: TGTGCCAGCAGTTTTCCTCGGGACAACCAAGAGACCCAGTACTTC
cdr3_aa: CASSFPRDNQETQYF

clone_size: many
v_call: TRBV20-1
j_call: TRBJ2-1
d_call: -
cdr3_nt: TGCAGTGCTAGACGGCTTAGCTCCTACAATGAGCAGTTCTTC
cdr3_aa: CSARRLSSYNEQFF

clone_size: many
v_call: TRBV7-2
j_call: TRBJ2-1
d_call: -
cdr3_nt: TGTGCCAGCAGCTTTCTAGGAGGGAATGAGCAGTTCTTC
cdr3_aa: CASSFLGGNEQFF

clone_size: many
v_call: TRBV27
j_call: TRBJ2-1
d_call: -
cdr3_nt: TGTGCCAGCAGTTTATACGGGTCGGACTACAATGAGCAGTTCTTC
cdr3_aa: CASSLYGSDYNEQFF

clone_size: few
v_call: TRBV28
j_call: TRBJ1-1
d_call: TRBD1
cdr3_nt: TGTGCCAGCAGTTTAGGCCCGGGACAGGGAGGCGGGGTCATGAACACTGAAGCTTTCTTT
cdr3_aa: CASSLGPGQGGGVMNTEAFF

clone_size: many
v_call: TRBV7-2
j_call: TRBJ2-7
d_call: TRBD2
cdr3_nt: TGTGCCAGCAGCCCTCGACTAGCGGGAGCTAAAGAGCAGTACTTC
cdr3_aa: CASSPRLAGAKEQYF

clone_size: many
v_call: TRBV7-2
j_call: TRBJ2-7
d_call: -
cdr3_nt: TGTGCCAGCAGCTTAAGAAACGAGCAGTACTTC
cdr3_aa: CASSLRNEQYF

clone_size: many
v_call: TRBV4-1
j_call: TRBJ2-7
d_call: -
cdr3_nt: TGCGCCAGCAACCTCAGGGGGGGAAACTACGAGCAGTACTTC
cdr3_aa: CASNLRGGNYEQYF

clone_size: many
v_call: TRBV7-9
j_call: TRBJ2-1
d_call: -
cdr3_nt: TGTGCCAGCAGCCAGCCGTTGGTGGTGGTTAATGAGCAGTTCTTC
cdr3_aa: CASSQPLVVVNEQFF

clone_size: many
v_call: TRBV28
j_call: TRBJ2-4
d_call: -
cdr3_nt: TGTGCCAGCAGTCAAGAGGGCCGGGGGGCAGGGGGCAAAAACATTCAGTACTTC
cdr3_aa: CASSQEGRGAGGKNIQYF

clone_size: many
v_call: TRBV18
j_call: TRBJ1-1
d_call: -
cdr3_nt: TGTGCCAGCTCACCACGGGATGGCGGGCCGAACACTGAAGCTTTCTTT
cdr3_aa: CASSPRDGGPNTEAFF

clone_size: few
v_call: TRBV12-3/TRBV12-4
j_call: TRBJ2-7
d_call: TRBD2
cdr3_nt: TGTGCCAGCAGTTCTGGGGGACTATTTTTCGAGCAGTACTTC
cdr3_aa: CASSSGGLFFEQYF

clone_size: many
v_call: TRBV7-8
j_call: TRBJ2-3
d_call: -
cdr3_nt: TGTGCCAGCAGCTTAATTTTGGGCTTCTCCACAGATACGCAGTATTTT
cdr3_aa: CASSLILGFSTDTQYF

clone_size: -
v_call: TRBV7-2
j_call: TRBJ2-7
d_call: -
cdr3_nt: TGTGCCAGCAGCCCGAAGCTCTCCGCTATGCACGAGCAGTACTTC
cdr3_aa: CASSPKLSAMHEQYF

clone_size: many
v_call: TRBV7-8
j_call: TRBJ2-2
d_call: TRBD1
cdr3_nt: TGTGCCAGCAGCTTAGCGCGAGGGGGCCCTACGAACACCGGGGAGCTGTTTTTT
cdr3_aa: CASSLARGGPTNTGELFF

clone_size: many
v_call: TRBV2
j_call: TRBJ1-5
d_call: TRBD1
cdr3_nt: TGTGCCAGCAGTAATCATCCGGGACAGGACTACAATCAGCCCCAGCATTTT
cdr3_aa: CASSNHPGQDYNQPQHF

clone_size: many
v_call: TRBV12-3/TRBV12-4
j_call: TRBJ2-1
d_call: -
cdr3_nt: TGTGCCAGCACTAAGACTAGTATGTACAATGAGCAGTTCTTC
cdr3_aa: CASTKTSMYNEQFF

clone_size: many
v_call: TRBV20-1
j_call: TRBJ2-3
d_call: TRBD2
cdr3_nt: TGCAGTGCTACGGAGACTAGCGGGTTCGAAGATACGCAGTATTTT
cdr3_aa: CSATETSGFEDTQYF

clone_size: few
v_call: TRBV7-9
j_call: TRBJ2-5
d_call: -
cdr3_nt: TGTGCCAGCAGCTTATTGGACGGGGGAAGAGAGACCCAGTACTTC
cdr3_aa: CASSLLDGGRETQYF

clone_size: many
v_call: TRBV4-1
j_call: TRBJ1-3
d_call: -
cdr3_nt: TGCGCCAGCAGCCAGGCCAGCGGGTACACCATATATTTT
cdr3_aa: CASSQASGYTIYF

clone_size: few
v_call: TRBV12-3/TRBV12-4
j_call: TRBJ2-6
d_call: TRBD1
cdr3_nt: TGTGCCAGCAGTCTCGACAGGGGGGGGGCCAACGTCCTGACTTTC
cdr3_aa: CASSLDRGGANVLTF

clone_size: -
v_call: TRBV4-2
j_call: TRBJ2-7
d_call: TRBD1
cdr3_nt: TGTGCCAGCAGCCCCAGAGGGGGCCCCGAGCAGTACTTC
cdr3_aa: CASSPRGGPEQYF

clone_size: many
v_call: TRBV6-1
j_call: TRBJ2-5
d_call: TRBD1
cdr3_nt: TGTGCCAGCAGTCCCGGGACAGGGTGGGAGACCCAGTACTTC
cdr3_aa: CASSPGTGWETQYF

clone_size: many
v_call: TRBV6-1
j_call: TRBJ2-1
d_call: -
cdr3_nt: TGTGCCAGCAGTGTAGCGGAAGCCACCTACAATGAGCAGTTCTTC
cdr3_aa: CASSVAEATYNEQFF

clone_size: many
v_call: TRBV20-1
j_call: TRBJ2-4
d_call: -
cdr3_nt: TGCAGTGCTAGGGCCGGGGGTTGGAACATTCAGTACTTC
cdr3_aa: CSARAGGWNIQYF

clone_size: few
v_call: TRBV9
j_call: TRBJ1-4
d_call: TRBD1
cdr3_nt: TGTGCCAGCAGCGTCTCAGGGGGCGATGGGAAACTGTTTTTT
cdr3_aa: CASSVSGGDGKLFF

clone_size: many
v_call: TRBV5-6
j_call: TRBJ2-3
d_call: -
cdr3_nt: TGTGCCAGCAGCCCAAATATTGGTCACCGGGCCGATACGCAGTATTTT
cdr3_aa: CASSPNIGHRADTQYF

clone_size: -
v_call: TRBV5-1
j_call: TRBJ2-2
d_call: TRBD1
cdr3_nt: TGCGCCACCACGGGACAGGGGAACACCGGGGAGCTGTTTTTT
cdr3_aa: CATTGQGNTGELFF

clone_size: few
v_call: TRBV19
j_call: TRBJ1-2
d_call: TRBD1
cdr3_nt: TGTGCCAGTAGTATACTCGGGACAGGCTATGGCTACACCTTC
cdr3_aa: CASSILGTGYGYTF

clone_size: -
v_call: TRBV5-1
j_call: TRBJ2-7
d_call: TRBD2
cdr3_nt: TGCGCCAGCAGCACGCTAGCGGGAGGGGACGAGCAGTACTTC
cdr3_aa: CASSTLAGGDEQYF

clone_size: many
v_call: TRBV14
j_call: TRBJ2-1
d_call: -
cdr3_nt: TGTGCCAGCACTCCCAAGCGGGCCGCGCCCCCCAATGAGCAGTTCTTC
cdr3_aa: CASTPKRAAPPNEQFF